This T cell receptor beta chain derives from a study of OX40 agonist ivuxolimab in advanced cancers. Study context: Dose-escalation patients suffered from hepatocellular carcinoma, melanoma, renal cell or head and neck cancer. Antecedent anti-PD-1, anti-PD-L1 or anti-CTLA-4 therapy was permissible, with around 40% having received some. Study-level results: On average, a greater number of expanded clones characterised CD8+ T cells relative to CD4+.

Looked up from germline, CDR1 is MNHEY and CDR2 is SMNVEV (reference sequence). Trimming took off 5 bases at V and 4 bases at J, with 18 bases between the two ends. This CDR3 is built from 16 residues. Points on this clone: Its antigen remains unidentified.

Generated by immunoSEQ multiplex PCR, the TCRdb table keeps only in-frame clones and is missing some. The sample records approximately 82,000 clones, about 86% being singletons. The J gene is TRBJ1-5, the V gene TRBV27, with D tentatively TRBD1 (5 bases). The sequences come from CD4+ or CD8+ T cells sorted from blood, collected in a trial of the OX40 agonist ivuxolimab. The TCR was taken from an adult with an advanced solid tumor such as melanoma, head and neck, liver or kidney cancer. The CDR3 coding sequence is TGTGCCAGCAGTCCGGCCCCCGCAGGGTTGAATCAGCCCCAGCATTTT. This gives the protein CASSPAPAGLNQPQHF.